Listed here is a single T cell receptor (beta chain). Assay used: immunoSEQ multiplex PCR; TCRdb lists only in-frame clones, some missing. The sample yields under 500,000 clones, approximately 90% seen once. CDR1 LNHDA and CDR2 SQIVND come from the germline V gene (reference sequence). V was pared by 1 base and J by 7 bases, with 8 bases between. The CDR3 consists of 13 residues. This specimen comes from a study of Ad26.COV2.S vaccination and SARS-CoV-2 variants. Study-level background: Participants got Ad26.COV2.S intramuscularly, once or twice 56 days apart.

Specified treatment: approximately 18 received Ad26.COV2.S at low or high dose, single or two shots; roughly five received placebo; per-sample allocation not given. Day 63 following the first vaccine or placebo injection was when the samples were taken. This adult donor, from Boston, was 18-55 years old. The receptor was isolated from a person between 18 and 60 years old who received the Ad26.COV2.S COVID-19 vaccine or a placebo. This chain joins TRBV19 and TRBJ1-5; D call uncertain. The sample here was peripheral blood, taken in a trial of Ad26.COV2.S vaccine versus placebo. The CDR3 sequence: CASSIVGGQPQHF. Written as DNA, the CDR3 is TGTGCCAGTAGTATAGTAGGTGGGCAGCCCCAGCATTTT.